The clone carrying this T cell receptor beta chain was seen at least ten times. TRAV- and TRBV-specific primers were used for first-strand cDNA, which covered alpha and beta chains. For amplifying TCRs, the PCR ran for 15 to 20 cycles with Phusion, which was used together with a constant-region primer and the adapter on the V primers. TCRdb re-derived calls from the reads in MiXCR, one entry per CDR3 protein. This table has around 60,000 distinct CDR3 sequences, under 30% appearing once. Time point denoted: after trial treatment. Treatment reported: LDRT plus nivolumab, ipilimumab, low-dose cyclophosphamide and aspirin (RACIN trial). Treatment of the donors consisted of nivolumab and ipilimumab (plus aspirin, low-dose cyclophosphamide and low-dose radiotherapy). This record comes from a study of low-dose radiotherapy and immunotherapy resistance in tumors. Study as a whole: Cohort 2 was treated with 1 Gy per fraction every two weeks, amounting to 13 Gy across 26 weeks. Ipilimumab 1 mg/kg every six weeks, together with nivolumab 240 mg every two weeks, was given intravenously to patients.

With V trimmed by 5 bases and J by 5 bases, 11 bases remained unmatched. The CDR3 runs to 15 residues. Looked up from germline, CDR1 is SEHNR and CDR2 is FQNEAQ (reference sequence). This chain connects TRBV7-9 to TRBJ2-5; TRBD2 matches 7 bases. Sample: PBMCs, taken after low-dose radiotherapy plus immunotherapy. This clonotype was obtained from a male donor with prostate cancer. CDR3 protein: CASSPREAGVETQYF. For the CDR3, the DNA is TGTGCCAGCAGCCCACGGGAGGCGGGAGTGGAGACCCAGTACTTC. Using reference TRBV7-9 and TRBJ2-5 for the parts outside the CDR3, the full variable domain is DTGVSQNPRHKITKRGQNVTFRCDPISEHNRLYWYRQTLGQGPEFLTYFQNEAQLEKSRLLSDRFSAERPKGSFSTLEIQRTEQGDSAMYLCASSPREAGVETQYFGPGTRLLVL.